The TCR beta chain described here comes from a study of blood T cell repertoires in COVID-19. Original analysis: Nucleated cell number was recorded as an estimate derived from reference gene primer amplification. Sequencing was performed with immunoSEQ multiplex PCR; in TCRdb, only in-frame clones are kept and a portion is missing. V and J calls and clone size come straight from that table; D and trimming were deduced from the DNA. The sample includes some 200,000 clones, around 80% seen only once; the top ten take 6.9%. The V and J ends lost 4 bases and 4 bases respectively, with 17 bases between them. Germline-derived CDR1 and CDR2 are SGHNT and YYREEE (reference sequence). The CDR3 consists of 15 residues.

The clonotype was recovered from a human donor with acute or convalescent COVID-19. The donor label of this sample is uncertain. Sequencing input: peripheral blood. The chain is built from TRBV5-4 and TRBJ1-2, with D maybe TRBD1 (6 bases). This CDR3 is CASSHPRDNLYGYTF. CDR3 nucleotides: TGTGCCAGCAGCCATCCCCGGGACAACCTCTATGGCTACACCTTC. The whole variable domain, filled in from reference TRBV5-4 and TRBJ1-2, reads ETGVTQSPTHLIKTRGQQVTLRCSSQSGHNTVSWYQQALGQGPQFIFQYYREEENGRGNFPPRFSGLQFPNYSSELNVNALELDDSALYLCASSHPRDNLYGYTFGSGTRLTVV.